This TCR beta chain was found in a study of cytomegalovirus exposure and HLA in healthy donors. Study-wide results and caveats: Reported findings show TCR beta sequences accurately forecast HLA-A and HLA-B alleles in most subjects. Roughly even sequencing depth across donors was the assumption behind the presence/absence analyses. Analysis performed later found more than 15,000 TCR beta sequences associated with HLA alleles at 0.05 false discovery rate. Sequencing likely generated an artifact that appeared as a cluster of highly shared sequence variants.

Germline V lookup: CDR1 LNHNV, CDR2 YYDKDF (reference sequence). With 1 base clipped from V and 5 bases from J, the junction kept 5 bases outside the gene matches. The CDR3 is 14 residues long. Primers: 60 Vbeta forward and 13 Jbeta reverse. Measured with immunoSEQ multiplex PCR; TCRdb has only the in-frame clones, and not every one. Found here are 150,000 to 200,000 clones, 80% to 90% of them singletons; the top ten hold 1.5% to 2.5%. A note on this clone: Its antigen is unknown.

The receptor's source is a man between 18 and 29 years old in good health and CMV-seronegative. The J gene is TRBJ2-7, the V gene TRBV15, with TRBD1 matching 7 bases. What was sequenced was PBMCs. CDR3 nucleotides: TGTGCCACCAGCAGAGTCGGGCAGGGGGACGAGCAGTACTTC. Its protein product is CATSRVGQGDEQYF. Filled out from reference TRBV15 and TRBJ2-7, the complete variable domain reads DAMVIQNPRYQVTQFGKPVTLSCSQTLNHNVMYWYQQKSSQAPKLLFHYYDKDFNNEADTPDNFQSRRPNTSFCFLDIRSPGLGDTAMYLCATSRVGQGDEQYFGPGTRLTVT.